The 18 T cell receptor beta chains below all came from one sample that was sequenced in a study of cytomegalovirus exposure and HLA in healthy donors. The PCR used 60 Vbeta and 13 Jbeta primers. Assay: immunoSEQ multiplex PCR; the TCRdb copy retains only in-frame clones and omits some. The top ten clones hold around 3.1% of a sample with under 200,000 clones, 65% to 85% of them seen once. Input material: PBMCs. The origin of the receptors is a woman between 45 and 60 years old in good health and CMV-seropositive.

This clone appeared a single time. The genes are TRBV11-2 and TRBJ2-3; the match to TRBD2 covers 8 bases. V gave up 1 base and J gave up 2 bases; unmatched junction bases: 5. This CDR3 comprises 16 residues. CDR1 is SGHAT and CDR2 is FQNNGV in the germline V gene. The CDR3 DNA follows: TGTGCCAGCAGCTTAGGGAGTAGCGGGACCACAGATACGCAGTATTTT. Its translation is CASSLGSSGTTDTQYF.

In nucleotides, the CDR3 is TGCGCCAGCAGCTCCGGGACAGGGAATCTTGATACGCAGTATTTT. Its protein product is CASSSGTGNLDTQYF. V and J are TRBV5-1 and TRBJ2-3; TRBD1 matches at 9 bases. V gave up 3 bases and J gave up 6 bases; unmatched junction bases: 8. The CDR3 length is 15 residues. The germline V gene encodes CDR1 SGHRS and CDR2 YFSETQ.

The chain couples TRBV5-6 to TRBJ2-7, with D perhaps TRBD1 (7 bases). Germline V gene lookup returns CDR1 SGHDT and CDR2 YYEEEE. The CDR3 length is 14 residues. With 7 bases removed from V and 7 bases from J, the gap between germline ends came to 21 bases. CDR3 residues: CASSPTGRWGEQYF. The CDR3, as DNA: TGTGCCAGCTCCCCGACAGGGAGGTGGGGGGAGCAGTACTTC.

The rearrangement joins TRBV6-1 to TRBJ1-1, with 9 positions matching TRBD1. The germline V gene encodes CDR1 MNHNS and CDR2 SASEGT. Unmatched junction bases numbered 5, after V lost 8 bases and J lost 4 bases. CDR3 length: 13 amino acids. The CDR3 coding sequence is TGTGCCAGCGACAGGGGGTTGAGCACTGAAGCTTTCTTT. Translation: CASDRGLSTEAFF.

The V call is TRBV4-3, the J call TRBJ1-2, with D possibly being TRBD1 (5 bases). Between the trimmed V and J ends, which lost 1 base and 6 bases, there was a span of 18 bases. The CDR3 consists of 16 residues. Germline V lookup: CDR1 LGHNA, CDR2 YSLEER. The DNA of the CDR3 is TGCGCCAGCAGCCAAGGCTTTCAAGGGGCCACGGATGGCTACACCTTC. This encodes CASSQGFQGATDGYTF.

The chain uses TRBV5-6 and TRBJ1-2; D is ambiguous. CDR1 SGHDT and CDR2 YYEEEE come from the germline V gene. CDR3 size: 13 residues. V was pared by 4 bases and J by 4 bases, with 11 bases between. Here the CDR3 reads CASSPTDPYGYTF. CDR3 nucleotides: TGTGCCAGCAGCCCCACAGACCCCTATGGCTACACCTTC.

CDR3: CASSFGQGTLAVGYTF. The CDR3 nucleotides are TGTGCCAGTAGTTTCGGACAGGGCACTCTTGCGGTGGGCTACACCTTC. V is TRBV19 and J is TRBJ1-2; 8 bases agree with TRBD1. The CDR3 consists of 16 residues. Germline CDR1 LNHDA, CDR2 SQIVND (reference sequence). The V and J ends lost 5 bases and 8 bases, in that order; junction bases with no gene match: 16.

The chain joins TRBV10-3 to TRBJ2-3, with TRBD2 matching over 9 bases. Germline CDR1 reads ENHRY; CDR2 reads SYGVKD. CDR3 length equals 15 residues. The V gene end was trimmed by 7 bases and the J gene end by 2 bases; junction bases not matched to a gene: 7. This chain's CDR3 is CAITSTSGNTDTQYF. CDR3 DNA: TGTGCCATCACGTCGACTAGCGGTAACACAGATACGCAGTATTTT.

The CDR3 here is CAISGEGAAGAGHEQYF. CDR3 bases: TGTGCCATCAGTGGAGAGGGAGCGGCAGGGGCGGGCCACGAGCAGTACTTC. The V call is TRBV10-3, the J call TRBJ2-7; a weak D match, TRBD1 (6 bases). The length of the CDR3 is 17 residues. The V end was cut by 4 bases, the J end by 5 bases, with 24 bases between. Germline-derived CDR1 and CDR2 are ENHRY and SYGVKD.

The chain couples TRBV28 to TRBJ2-6; D not resolved. V was pared by 3 bases and J by 1 base, with 7 bases between. This CDR3 has 15 amino acids. Germline V gene data show CDR1 as MDHEN and CDR2 as SYDVKM. DNA for the CDR3: TGTGCCAGCAGTTTGAGGATTTCTGGGGCCAACGTCCTGACTTTC. This encodes CASSLRISGANVLTF.

J is TRBJ1-6 and V is TRBV7-2, with TRBD1 identical over 7 bases. After removal of 5 bases from V and 5 bases from J, the junction contained 9 bases not matched to a gene. This CDR3 comprises 16 residues. Germline CDR1 reads SGHTA; CDR2 reads FQGNSA. The CDR3 nucleotides read TGTGCCAGCAGCGAGAGGGGACAGAGAAATAATTCACCCCTCCACTTT. The encoded protein is CASSERGQRNNSPLHF.

The V and J genes are TRBV6-5 and TRBJ2-1, with D tentatively TRBD1 (6 bases). Germline lookup yields CDR1 MNHEY and CDR2 SVGAGI. Trimming removed 6 bases at V and 7 bases at J, with 16 bases between. The CDR3 extends over 14 amino acids. The CDR3 bases are TGTGCCAGCAGGGGACACCACAAAGGGAATGAGCAGTTCTTC. Its translation is CASRGHHKGNEQFF.

The chain joins TRBV4-1 to TRBJ2-6; 11 bases align to TRBD2. The V segment lost 1 base and the J segment 2 bases; nucleotides outside the gene matches: 1. Germline CDR1 is MGHRA and CDR2 is YSYEKL. This CDR3 region has 17 residues. CDR3 in DNA: TGCGCCAGCAGCCAAGGACTAGCGGGGACTGGGGCCAACGTCCTGACTTTC. Translation: CASSQGLAGTGANVLTF.

This clone was seen once. An end of the junction does not agree with germline; a read error may underlie this. The chain joins TRBV7-9 to TRBJ2-2; TRBD2 agrees at 8 bases. Per the germline V gene, CDR1 is SEHNR and CDR2 is FQNEAQ (reference sequence). The CDR3 loop spans 16 amino acids. The CDR3 sequence is CASLPRGGPDTGELLF. CDR3 in DNA: TGTGCCAGCTTACCACGGGGGGGCCCGGACACCGGGGAGCTGCTTTTT.

J is TRBJ2-3 and V is TRBV5-4; 14 bases agree with TRBD2. Germline CDR1 and CDR2: SGHNT and YYREEE (reference sequence). The CDR3 covers 16 residues. After removal of 4 bases from V and 3 bases from J, the junction contained 4 bases not matched to a gene. CDR3 residues: CASSLGTSGSTDTQYF. CDR3 coding DNA: TGTGCCAGCAGCCTCGGGACTAGCGGGAGTACAGATACGCAGTATTTT.

This chain connects TRBV7-8 to TRBJ1-2; the match to TRBD1 covers 9 bases. The CDR3 contains 18 residues. V trimming: 5 bases; J trimming: 0 bases; junction bases outside the gene matches: 13. The V gene's germline CDR1 is SGHVS and CDR2 FQNEAQ. The CDR3 nucleotides read TGTGCCAGCAGCCCCATACAGGGGGCCACGGGAGCTAACTATGGCTACACCTTC. It yields the protein CASSPIQGATGANYGYTF.

V gene TRBV27 combines with J gene TRBJ2-2; D may be TRBD1 (5 bases). The ends were cut back, 5 bases at V and 7 bases at J, with 11 bases in the middle. Germline V gives CDR1 MNHEY, CDR2 SMNVEV (reference sequence). The CDR3 has 13 amino acids. CDR3 bases: TGTGCCAGCAGTCCCTGGGGCGGCGGGGAGCTGTTTTTT. Translated: CASSPWGGGELFF.

CDR3 nucleotide sequence: TGTGCCAGCAGCCTAAGATTTGGGACAGGGGGCTACAATGAGCAGTTCTTC. This gives the protein CASSLRFGTGGYNEQFF. This chain joins TRBV27 and TRBJ2-1; TRBD1 agrees at 11 bases. The CDR3 is made up of 17 amino acids. Germline V CDR1 and CDR2: MNHEY, SMNVEV (reference sequence). Trimming took 6 bases from V and 3 from J; bases not matched to a gene: 10.